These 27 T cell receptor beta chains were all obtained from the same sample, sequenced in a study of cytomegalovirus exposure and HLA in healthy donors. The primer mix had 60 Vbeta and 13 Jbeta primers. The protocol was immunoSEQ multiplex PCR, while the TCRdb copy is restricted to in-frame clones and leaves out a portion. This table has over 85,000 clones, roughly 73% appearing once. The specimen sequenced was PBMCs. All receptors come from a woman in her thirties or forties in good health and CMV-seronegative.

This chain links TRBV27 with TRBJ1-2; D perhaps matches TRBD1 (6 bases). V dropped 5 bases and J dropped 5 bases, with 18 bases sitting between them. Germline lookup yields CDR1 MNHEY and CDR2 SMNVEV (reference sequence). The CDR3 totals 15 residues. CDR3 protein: CASSPRGQESYGYTF. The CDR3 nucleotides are TGTGCCAGCAGTCCGCGGGGGCAGGAATCATATGGCTACACCTTC.

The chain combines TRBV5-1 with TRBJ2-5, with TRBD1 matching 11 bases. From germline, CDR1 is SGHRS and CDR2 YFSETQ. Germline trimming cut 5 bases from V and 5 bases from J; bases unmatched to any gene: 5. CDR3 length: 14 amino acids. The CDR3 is CASSLDRGHETQYF. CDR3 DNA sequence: TGCGCCAGCAGTCTGGACAGGGGGCATGAGACCCAGTACTTC.

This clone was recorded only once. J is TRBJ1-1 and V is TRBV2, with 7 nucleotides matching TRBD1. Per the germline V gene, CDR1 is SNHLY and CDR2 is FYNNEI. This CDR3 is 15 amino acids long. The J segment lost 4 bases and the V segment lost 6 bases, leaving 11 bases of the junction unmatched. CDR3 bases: TGTGCCAGCAGGAGCGGCAGGGGGGTCGGCACTGAAGCTTTCTTT. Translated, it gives CASRSGRGVGTEAFF. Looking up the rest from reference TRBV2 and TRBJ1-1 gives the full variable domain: EPEVTQTPSHQVTQMGQEVILRCVPISNHLYFYWYRQILGQKVEFLVSFYNNEISEKSEIFDDQFSVERPDGSNFTLKIRSTKLEDSAMYFCASRSGRGVGTEAFFGQGTRLTVV.

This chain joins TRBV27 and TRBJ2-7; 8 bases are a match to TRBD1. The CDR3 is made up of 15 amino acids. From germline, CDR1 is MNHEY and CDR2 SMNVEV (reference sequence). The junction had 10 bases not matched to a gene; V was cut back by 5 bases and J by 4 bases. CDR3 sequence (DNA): TGTGCCAGCAGTGAAACCGGGACAGGCAGATACGAGCAGTACTTC. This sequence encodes CASSETGTGRYEQYF.

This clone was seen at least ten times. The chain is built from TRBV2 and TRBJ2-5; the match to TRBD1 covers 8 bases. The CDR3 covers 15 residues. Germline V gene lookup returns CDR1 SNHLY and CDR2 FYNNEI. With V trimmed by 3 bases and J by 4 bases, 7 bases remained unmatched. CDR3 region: CASSDARTGPETQYF. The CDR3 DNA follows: TGTGCCAGCAGTGATGCAAGGACAGGGCCAGAGACCCAGTACTTC.

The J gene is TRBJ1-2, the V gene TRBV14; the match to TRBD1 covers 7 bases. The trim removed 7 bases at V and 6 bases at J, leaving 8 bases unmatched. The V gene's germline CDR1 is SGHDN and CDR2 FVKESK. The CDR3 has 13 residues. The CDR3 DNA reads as TGTGCCAGCACTCGACAGGGAATGGATGGCTACACCTTC. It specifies CASTRQGMDGYTF.

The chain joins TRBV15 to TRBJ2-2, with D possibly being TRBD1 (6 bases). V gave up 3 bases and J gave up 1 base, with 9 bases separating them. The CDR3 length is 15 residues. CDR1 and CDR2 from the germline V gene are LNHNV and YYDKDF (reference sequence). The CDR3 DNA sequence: TGTGCCACCAGCAGGACAGGATGGAACACCGGGGAGCTGTTTTTT. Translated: CATSRTGWNTGELFF.

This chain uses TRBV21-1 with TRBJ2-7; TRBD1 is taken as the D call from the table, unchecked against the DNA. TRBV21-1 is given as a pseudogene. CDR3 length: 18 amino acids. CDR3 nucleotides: TGTGCCAGCAGCCCCTGGACAGGAGAAGAACTTGACTCCTACGAGCAGTACTTC. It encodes CASSPWTGEELDSYEQYF.

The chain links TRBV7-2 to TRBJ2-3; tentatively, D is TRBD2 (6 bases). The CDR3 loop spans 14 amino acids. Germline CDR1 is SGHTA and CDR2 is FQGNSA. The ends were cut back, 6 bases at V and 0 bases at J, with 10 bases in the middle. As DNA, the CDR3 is TGTGCCAGCAGTGGACTACTAAGCACAGATACGCAGTATTTT. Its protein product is CASSGLLSTDTQYF.

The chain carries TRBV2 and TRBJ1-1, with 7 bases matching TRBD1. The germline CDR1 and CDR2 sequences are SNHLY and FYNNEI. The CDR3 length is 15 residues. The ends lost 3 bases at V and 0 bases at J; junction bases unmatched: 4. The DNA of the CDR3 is TGTGCCAGCAGTGACAGGGGGACAATGAACACTGAAGCTTTCTTT. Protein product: CASSDRGTMNTEAFF.

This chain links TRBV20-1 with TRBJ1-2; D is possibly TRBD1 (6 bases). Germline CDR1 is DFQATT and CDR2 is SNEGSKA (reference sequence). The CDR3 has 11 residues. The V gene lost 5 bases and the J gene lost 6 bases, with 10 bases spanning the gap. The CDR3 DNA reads TGCAGTGCTCCGAAGGGGGATGGCTACACCTTC. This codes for CSAPKGDGYTF.

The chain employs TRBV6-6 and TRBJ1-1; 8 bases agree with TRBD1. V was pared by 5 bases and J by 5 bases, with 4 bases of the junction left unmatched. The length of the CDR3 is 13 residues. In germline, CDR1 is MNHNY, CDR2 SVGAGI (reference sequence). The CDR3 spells CASSPTGGTEAFF. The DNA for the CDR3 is TGTGCCAGCAGTCCCACAGGGGGAACTGAAGCTTTCTTT.

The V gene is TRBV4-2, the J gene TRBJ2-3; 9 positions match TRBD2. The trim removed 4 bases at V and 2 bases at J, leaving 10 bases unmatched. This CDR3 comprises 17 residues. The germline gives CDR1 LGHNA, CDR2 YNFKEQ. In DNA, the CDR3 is TGTGCCAGCAGCCCCGATTTTAGCGGGGGAGTCACAGATACGCAGTATTTT. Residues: CASSPDFSGGVTDTQYF.

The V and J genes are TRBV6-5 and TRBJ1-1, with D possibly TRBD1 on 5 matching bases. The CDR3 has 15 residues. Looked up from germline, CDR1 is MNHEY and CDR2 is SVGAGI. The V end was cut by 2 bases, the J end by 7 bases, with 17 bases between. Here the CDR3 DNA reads TGTGCCAGCAGTTACGCCTCTGACAGCTTGGGTGAAGCTTTCTTT. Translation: CASSYASDSLGEAFF.

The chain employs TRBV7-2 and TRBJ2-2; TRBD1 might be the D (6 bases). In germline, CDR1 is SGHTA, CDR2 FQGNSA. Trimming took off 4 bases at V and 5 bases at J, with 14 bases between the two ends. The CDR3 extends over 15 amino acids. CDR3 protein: CASSSQGRGTGELFF. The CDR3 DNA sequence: TGTGCCAGCAGCTCGCAGGGGCGCGGGACCGGGGAGCTGTTTTTT.

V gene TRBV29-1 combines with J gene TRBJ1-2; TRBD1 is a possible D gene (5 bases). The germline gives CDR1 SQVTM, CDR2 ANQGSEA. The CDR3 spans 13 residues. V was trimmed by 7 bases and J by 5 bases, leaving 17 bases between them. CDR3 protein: CSASSGSRYGYTF. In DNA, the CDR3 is TGCAGCGCAAGTTCAGGGTCCCGGTATGGCTACACCTTC.

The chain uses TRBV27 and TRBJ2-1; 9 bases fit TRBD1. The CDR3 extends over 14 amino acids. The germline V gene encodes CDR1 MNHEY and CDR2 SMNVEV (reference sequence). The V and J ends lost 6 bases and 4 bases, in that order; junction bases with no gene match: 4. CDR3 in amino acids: CASSKDRGYNEQFF. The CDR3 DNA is TGTGCCAGCAGCAAGGACAGGGGTTACAATGAGCAGTTCTTC.

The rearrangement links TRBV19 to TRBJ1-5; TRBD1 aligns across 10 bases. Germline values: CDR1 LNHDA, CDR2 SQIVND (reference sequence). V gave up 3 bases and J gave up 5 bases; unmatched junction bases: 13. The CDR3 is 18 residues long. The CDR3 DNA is TGTGCCAGTAGTATTTACGGGTGGGGGACAGGGGTTGATCAGCCCCAGCATTTT. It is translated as CASSIYGWGTGVDQPQHF. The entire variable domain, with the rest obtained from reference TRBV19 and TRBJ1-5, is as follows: DGGITQSPKYLFRKEGQNVTLSCEQNLNHDAMYWYRQDPGQGLRLIYYSQIVNDFQKGDIAEGYSVSREKKESFPLTVTSAQKNPTAFYLCASSIYGWGTGVDQPQHFGDGTRLSIL.

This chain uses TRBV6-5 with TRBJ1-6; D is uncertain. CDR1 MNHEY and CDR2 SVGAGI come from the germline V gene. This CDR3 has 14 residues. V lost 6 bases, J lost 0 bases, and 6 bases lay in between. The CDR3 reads CASSASSYNSPLHF. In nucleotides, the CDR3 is TGTGCCAGCAGCGCGAGCTCCTATAATTCACCCCTCCACTTT.

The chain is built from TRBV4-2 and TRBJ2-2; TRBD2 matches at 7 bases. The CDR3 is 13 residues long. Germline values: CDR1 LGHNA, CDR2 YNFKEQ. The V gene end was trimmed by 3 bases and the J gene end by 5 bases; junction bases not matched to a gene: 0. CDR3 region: CASSQGGTGELFF. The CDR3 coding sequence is TGTGCCAGCAGCCAGGGGGGGACCGGGGAGCTGTTTTTT.

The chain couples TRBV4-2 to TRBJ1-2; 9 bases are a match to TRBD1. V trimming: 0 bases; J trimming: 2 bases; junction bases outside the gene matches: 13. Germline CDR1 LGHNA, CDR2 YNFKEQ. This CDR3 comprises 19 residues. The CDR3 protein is CASSQETQGWGQGNYGYTF. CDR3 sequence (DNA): TGTGCCAGCAGCCAAGAAACCCAAGGGTGGGGACAGGGAAACTATGGCTACACCTTC.

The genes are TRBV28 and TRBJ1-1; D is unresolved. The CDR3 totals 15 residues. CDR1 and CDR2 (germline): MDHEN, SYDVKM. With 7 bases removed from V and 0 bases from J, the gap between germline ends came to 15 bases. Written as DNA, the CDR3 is TGTGCCAGCAATGAGATGGATCAGGTGAACACTGAAGCTTTCTTT. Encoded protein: CASNEMDQVNTEAFF.

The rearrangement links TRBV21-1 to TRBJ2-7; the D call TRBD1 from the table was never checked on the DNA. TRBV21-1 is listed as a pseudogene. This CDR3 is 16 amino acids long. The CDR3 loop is CASSSDRGQVGYEQYF. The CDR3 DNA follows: TGTGCCAGCAGCTCAGACAGGGGACAGGTAGGCTACGAGCAGTACTTC.

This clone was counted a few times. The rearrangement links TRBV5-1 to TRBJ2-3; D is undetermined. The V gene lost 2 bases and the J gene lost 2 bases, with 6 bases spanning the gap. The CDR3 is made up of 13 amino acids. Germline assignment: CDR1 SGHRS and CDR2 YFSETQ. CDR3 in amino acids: CASSFHYTDTQYF. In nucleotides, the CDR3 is TGCGCCAGCAGCTTCCACTACACAGATACGCAGTATTTT.

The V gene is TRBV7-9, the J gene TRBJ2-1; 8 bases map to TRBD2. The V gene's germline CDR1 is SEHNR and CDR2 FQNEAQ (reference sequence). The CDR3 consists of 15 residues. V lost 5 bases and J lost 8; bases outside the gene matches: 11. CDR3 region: CASSTTVRGGHEQFF. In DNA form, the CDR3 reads TGTGCCAGCAGCACCACAGTCCGGGGGGGCCATGAGCAGTTCTTC.

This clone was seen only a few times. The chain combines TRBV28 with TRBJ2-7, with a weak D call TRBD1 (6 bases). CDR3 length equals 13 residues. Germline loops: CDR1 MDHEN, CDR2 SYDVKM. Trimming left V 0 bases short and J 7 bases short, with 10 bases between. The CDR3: CASSLWSGEEQYF. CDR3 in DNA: TGTGCCAGCAGTTTATGGTCAGGGGAAGAGCAGTACTTC.

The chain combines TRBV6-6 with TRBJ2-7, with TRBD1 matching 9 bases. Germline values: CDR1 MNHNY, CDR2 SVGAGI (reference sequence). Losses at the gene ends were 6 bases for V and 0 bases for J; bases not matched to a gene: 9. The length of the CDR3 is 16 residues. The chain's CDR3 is CASSTTGTGSSYEQYF. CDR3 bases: TGTGCCAGCAGCACCACCGGGACAGGGAGCTCCTACGAGCAGTACTTC.